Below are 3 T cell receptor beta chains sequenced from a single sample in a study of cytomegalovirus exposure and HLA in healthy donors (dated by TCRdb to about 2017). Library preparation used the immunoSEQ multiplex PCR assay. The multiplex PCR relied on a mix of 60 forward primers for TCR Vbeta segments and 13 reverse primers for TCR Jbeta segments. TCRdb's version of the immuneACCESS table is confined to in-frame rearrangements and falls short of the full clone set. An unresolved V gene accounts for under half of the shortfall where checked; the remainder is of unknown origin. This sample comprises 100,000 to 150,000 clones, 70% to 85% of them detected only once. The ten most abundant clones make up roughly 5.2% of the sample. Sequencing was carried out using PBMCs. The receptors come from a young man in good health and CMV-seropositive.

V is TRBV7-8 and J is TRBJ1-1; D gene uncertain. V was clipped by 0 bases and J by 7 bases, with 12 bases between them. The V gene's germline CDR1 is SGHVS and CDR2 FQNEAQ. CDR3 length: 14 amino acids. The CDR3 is CASSLAGSRNEAFF. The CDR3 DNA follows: TGTGCCAGCAGCTTAGCGGGGAGTAGAAATGAAGCTTTCTTT.

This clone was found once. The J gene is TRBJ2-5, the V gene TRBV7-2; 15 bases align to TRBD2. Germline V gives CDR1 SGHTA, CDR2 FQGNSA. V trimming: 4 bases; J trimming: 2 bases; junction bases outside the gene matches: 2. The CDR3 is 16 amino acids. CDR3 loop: CASSSGLAGGQETQYF. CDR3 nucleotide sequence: TGTGCCAGCAGCTCCGGACTAGCGGGGGGGCAAGAGACCCAGTACTTC.

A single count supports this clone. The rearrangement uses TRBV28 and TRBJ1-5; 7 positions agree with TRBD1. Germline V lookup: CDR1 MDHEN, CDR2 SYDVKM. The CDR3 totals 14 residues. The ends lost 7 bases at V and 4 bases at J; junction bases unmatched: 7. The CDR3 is CASILGTENQPQHF. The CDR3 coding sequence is TGTGCCAGCATCCTAGGGACAGAGAATCAGCCCCAGCATTTT.